This entry is about one T cell receptor (beta chain). The target of this receptor is not known. No quality values exist for individual bases; no much larger clone is one base distant. One collaborating source in Seattle enrolled patients while the patients were actively infected and followed the patients over time throughout the course of disease. The collaborating institutions used their own protocols to collect whole blood in K2EDTA tubes. For TCRbeta analysis, collaborator samples were shipped as frozen whole blood, as isolated PBMCs, or as DNA extracted from either sample type. The data were taken from a study of blood T cell repertoires in COVID-19 (dated by TCRdb to about 2020). Describing the broader study: Samples from collaborators originated in the United States, Italy and Spain and spanned both the acute and convalescent phases of COVID-19. The samples were drawn from two sources: the first 160 participants of the ongoing ImmuneRACE study, and approximately 1,300 subjects contributed by 6 global collaborators. The repertoires were released in a freely available public database intended as a resource for research on the immune response to SARS-CoV-2. The prospective study material was composed of cDNA or gDNA derived from T cells, B-cell-depleted T cells, or PBMCs. Where available, HLA class I and class II types were taken from metadata supplied by the sample provider and were not determined by assay-based typing. Sample metadata almost always included a de-identified subject ID, COVID-19 status, age in years and sex. Deeply sampled blood TCRbeta repertoires from subjects exposed to, actively infected with, or recovered from COVID-19 were included in the dataset.

V and J are truncated by 7 bases and 1 base respectively, leaving an intervening sequence of 14 bases. The CDR3 runs 15 amino acids, cysteine and phenylalanine included. The retained sequence is limited to the CDR3, 45 bases, with the frame set at the first base. Taken from the germline V gene, the CDR1 and CDR2 loops are KGHDR and SFDVKD. General conclusions and limits of the study: Clinical and demographic metadata were provided uncurated, with the amount varying by source and participant.

TCRbeta CDR3 regions were amplified from genomic DNA by means of the immunoSEQ Assay, a bias-controlled multiplex PCR. The study's own analysis went as follows. The number of nucleated cells in each sample was estimated from the amplification of reference gene primers within the assay. To quantify the absolute abundance of each unique TCRbeta CDR3 rearrangement, sequence reads were collapsed and filtered. For each sample, productive Simpson clonality was calculated by taking the square root of Simpson's diversity index across productive rearrangements. TCRdb obtained this table from immuneACCESS and retained in-frame rearrangements with V and J assigned. These tables miss some clones; where compared with another copy, unresolved V genes account for less than half of the shortfall, and the remainder is unexplained. That table gives V, J and clone size, and the DNA gave D and trimming. In all, the sample holds some 520,000 clones, and approximately 89% of those were seen once. The ten largest account for about 0.91% of the sample.

Material for sequencing was peripheral blood. The chain employs TRBV24-1 and TRBJ2-3; the D gene cannot be resolved reliably. The sequence was obtained from a man aged 18 to 30 with COVID-19, enrolled during active disease. Here the CDR3 is given as CATSAPGQGTDTQYF. The nucleotides are TGTGCCACCAGCGCCCCTGGGCAGGGCACAGATACGCAGTATTTT.